The sequence of this TCR beta chain was determined in a study of CD8 T cells in ankylosing spondylitis. Study results and limitations: There was a TCR beta motif, made of several highly homologous variants, that appeared characteristic of ankylosing spondylitis blood. The authors found the disease-linked clones to be CD8+ and relatively rare in peripheral blood.

The TCR beta libraries were generated through quantitative 5'-RACE incorporating molecular barcodes. TCRdb re-derived calls from the 5' RACE reads in MiXCR, one entry per CDR3 protein. Here the sample spans more than 600,000 distinct CDR3 sequences, around 19% being singletons. The CDR3 consists of 15 residues. V was shortened by 5 bases and J by 4 bases, with 18 bases between the two germline ends. Germline V CDR1 and CDR2: SGHTA, FQGTGA. This clonotype came up a few times. The antigen is not known. Sequencing input: blood, either unsorted or a sorted T cell fraction (not recorded which). The clonotype was recovered from a male donor with ankylosing spondylitis. This chain connects TRBV7-3 to TRBJ2-7, with TRBD2 as a possible D gene (5 bases). Here the CDR3 DNA reads TGTGCCAGCAGCCCGATTAGCGCTCCCTTTTACGAGCAGTACTTC. Translating it yields CASSPISAPFYEQYF.